This T cell receptor beta chain was retrieved from a study of glioma-infiltrating T cells. Using RNA template, CDR3s of TCR alpha and beta were amplified with iRepertoire arm-PCR. TCRdb reanalysed the multiplex PCR reads using MiXCR and keeps one entry per CDR3 protein. Altogether more than 350,000 distinct CDR3 sequences are present, around 38% being singletons, with the ten largest covering around 12%. This clonotype was counted ten times or more. The trim removed 8 bases at V and 0 bases at J, leaving 10 bases unmatched. The length of the CDR3 is 18 residues. Looked up from germline, CDR1 is MNHEY and CDR2 is SMNVEV (reference sequence).

Sequencing was carried out using glioma tissue, nonneoplastic brain tissue, or PBMCs (not recorded which). This TCR was sampled from a human donor with low-grade glioma or glioblastoma, undergoing nonglioma brain surgery, or in good health (not recorded which). The V call is TRBV27, the J call TRBJ2-1; 13 bases fit TRBD2. CDR3 nucleotides: TGTGCCAGCTCACCCTGGACTAGCGGGAGTCGCTCCTACAATGAGCAGTTCTTC. This sequence encodes CASSPWTSGSRSYNEQFF.